The 29 T cell receptor beta chains below all came from one sample that was sequenced in a study of shared clonotypes between healthy human individuals. Sequencing was performed with immunoSEQ multiplex PCR; in TCRdb, only in-frame clones are kept and a portion is missing. The data contain over a million clones, roughly 80% of them singletons. Material: memory CD4+ T cells sorted from blood. Noted subset: CD45RA-negative fraction. These TCRs come from a man aged 18 to 29 in good health.

The gene calls are TRBV27 and TRBJ1-1; D might be TRBD1 (5 bases). The CDR3 extends over 16 amino acids. Germline loops: CDR1 MNHEY, CDR2 SMNVEV (reference sequence). Trimming removed 5 bases from V and 1 base from J, with 17 bases in between. CDR3 in amino acids: CASSHYRGRKNTEAFF. DNA for the CDR3: TGTGCCAGCAGTCACTACCGGGGACGGAAGAACACTGAAGCTTTCTTT.

CDR3 amino acids: CASSRITGDPANTIYF. CDR3 coding DNA: TGTGCCAGCAGCCGAATAACAGGGGACCCGGCGAACACCATATATTTT. V gene TRBV7-9 combines with J gene TRBJ1-3, with 7 bases that match TRBD1. This CDR3 is built from 16 residues. Trimming cost V 5 bases and J 7 bases; bases outside gene matches: 14. Looked up from germline, CDR1 is SEHNR and CDR2 is FQNEAQ (reference sequence).

The gene calls are TRBV2 and TRBJ2-3; 7 nucleotides match TRBD2. Trimming at V came to 8 bases and at J to 2 bases, leaving 10 bases not matched to a gene. Germline CDR1 is SNHLY and CDR2 is FYNNEI. This CDR3 spans 15 amino acids. The CDR3 nucleotides are TGTGCCAGCCTCTCCCGGAGCGGGGCCACAGATACGCAGTATTTT. Its protein product is CASLSRSGATDTQYF.

This rearrangement joins TRBV7-9 to TRBJ1-1, with D perhaps matching TRBD1 (5 bases). Trimming removed 6 bases from V and 5 bases from J, with 16 bases in between. Germline V CDR1 and CDR2: SEHNR, FQNEAQ (reference sequence). The CDR3 sequence is 14 residues long. The CDR3, as DNA: TGTGCCAGCAGTAGGGACCCCGCGGCGACTGAAGCTTTCTTT. Amino acid sequence: CASSRDPAATEAFF.

This chain uses TRBV5-5 with TRBJ2-7, with unresolved D. CDR1 and CDR2 (germline): SGHKS, YYEKEE (reference sequence). This CDR3 is built from 11 residues. The ends were cut back, 6 bases at V and 7 bases at J, with 11 bases in the middle. The CDR3 loop reads CASNLGWEQYF. CDR3 nucleotide sequence: TGTGCCAGCAACCTAGGATGGGAGCAGTACTTC. The full variable domain, completed using reference TRBV5-5 and TRBJ2-7, is DAGVTQSPTHLIKTRGQQVTLRCSPISGHKSVSWYQQVLGQGPQFIFQYYEKEERGRGNFPDRFSARQFPNYSSELNVNALLLGDSALYLCASNLGWEQYFGPGTRLTVT.

The V and J genes are TRBV6-1 and TRBJ2-1; a weak D match, TRBD2 (5 bases). Germline V CDR1 and CDR2: MNHNS, SASEGT. The CDR3 sequence is 15 residues long. V was cut by 2 bases and J by 5 bases, with 13 bases left in between. The chain's CDR3 is CASSERPSGNNEQFF. DNA of the CDR3: TGTGCCAGCAGTGAAAGGCCCAGCGGAAACAATGAGCAGTTCTTC.

The V call is TRBV6-6, the J call TRBJ2-3, with 10 bases identical to TRBD1. Trimming cost V 6 bases and J 2 bases; bases outside gene matches: 5. Germline V lookup: CDR1 MNHNY, CDR2 SVGAGI (reference sequence). This CDR3 is built from 15 residues. CDR3 sequence: CASSRGQGYTDTQYF. CDR3 in DNA: TGTGCCAGCAGCCGGGGACAGGGGTACACAGATACGCAGTATTTT.

This clone turned up a few times. This chain uses TRBV7-2 with TRBJ2-2, with D unclear. This CDR3 region has 16 residues. Germline CDR1 is SGHTA and CDR2 is FQGNSA. Trimming removed 5 bases at V and 5 bases at J, with 18 bases between. The CDR3, as DNA: TGTGCCAGCAGCACCGACTCATCAGGATTAACCGGGGAGCTGTTTTTT. This translates into CASSTDSSGLTGELFF.

The CDR3 DNA sequence: TGTGCCAGCAGCTCCCCGCGACCGAACACCGGGGAGCTGTTTTTT. As protein: CASSSPRPNTGELFF. The chain joins TRBV7-9 to TRBJ2-2, with D unclear. From germline, CDR1 is SEHNR and CDR2 FQNEAQ (reference sequence). This CDR3 is 15 amino acids long. The V gene lost 4 bases and the J gene lost 0 bases, with 9 bases spanning the gap.

This chain uses TRBV13 with TRBJ2-5; TRBD2 agrees at 12 bases. Germline CDR1 reads PRHDT; CDR2 reads FYEKMQ (reference sequence). With V trimmed by 10 bases and J by 2 bases, 5 bases remained unmatched. The CDR3 sequence is 14 residues long. DNA of the CDR3: TGTGCCACACTAGCGGGGGGCCATCAAGAGACCCAGTACTTC. Translated, it gives CATLAGGHQETQYF. Using reference TRBV13 and TRBJ2-5 for the parts outside the CDR3, the full variable domain is AAGVIQSPRHLIKEKRETATLKCYPIPRHDTVYWYQQGPGQDPQFLISFYEKMQSDKGSIPDRFSAQQFSDYHSELNMSSLELGDSALYFCATLAGGHQETQYFGPGTRLLVL.

This clone turned up a few times. CDR3: CATSRDRQGLSEAFF. DNA for the CDR3: TGTGCCACCAGCAGAGATCGACAGGGACTCTCTGAAGCTTTCTTT. J is TRBJ1-1 and V is TRBV15; 7 bases agree with TRBD1. The V gene's germline CDR1 is LNHNV and CDR2 YYDKDF (reference sequence). The length of the CDR3 is 15 residues. Trimming at V came to 0 bases and at J to 6 bases, leaving 7 bases not matched to a gene. Combining the CDR3 with reference TRBV15 and TRBJ1-1 gives the whole variable domain DAMVIQNPRYQVTQFGKPVTLSCSQTLNHNVMYWYQQKSSQAPKLLFHYYDKDFNNEADTPDNFQSRRPNTSFCFLDIRSPGLGDTAMYLCATSRDRQGLSEAFFGQGTRLTVV.

The chain recombines TRBV18 with TRBJ1-1; the D is unclear. This CDR3 has 15 amino acids. The ends were cut back, 3 bases at V and 0 bases at J, with 11 bases in the middle. CDR1 is KGHSH and CDR2 is LQKENI in the germline V gene. CDR3 nucleotide sequence: TGTGCCAGCTCACCGGTCCGGGATATGAACACTGAAGCTTTCTTT. Translated, it gives CASSPVRDMNTEAFF. The entire variable domain, with the rest obtained from reference TRBV18 and TRBJ1-1, is as follows: NAGVMQNPRHLVRRRGQEARLRCSPMKGHSHVYWYRQLPEEGLKFMVYLQKENIIDESGMPKERFSAEFPKEGPSILRIQQVVRGDSAAYFCASSPVRDMNTEAFFGQGTRLTVV.

The chain carries TRBV19 and TRBJ1-3, with 7 bases aligning to TRBD1. Trimming removed 7 bases from V and 0 bases from J; junction bases left unmatched: 6. The CDR3 length is 15 residues. Germline assignment: CDR1 LNHDA and CDR2 SQIVND (reference sequence). CDR3: CASKADRLSGNTIYF. The CDR3 DNA is TGTGCCAGTAAAGCGGACAGGCTCTCTGGAAACACCATATATTTT.

V and J are TRBV19 and TRBJ1-3; D is uncertain. The ends were cut back, 6 bases at V and 1 base at J, with 7 bases in the middle. CDR1 is LNHDA, CDR2 SQIVND, per germline (reference sequence). The CDR3 is 13 residues long. The CDR3 bases are TGTGCCAGTAGACTATTTTCTGGAAACACCATATATTTT. Its translation is CASRLFSGNTIYF.

This rearrangement joins TRBV5-1 to TRBJ1-1; D might be TRBD1 (6 bases). CDR3 length: 15 residues. The germline CDR1 and CDR2 sequences are SGHRS and YFSETQ. Deletions cut 4 bases from V and 3 bases from J, with 16 bases between. The CDR3 coding sequence is TGCGCCAGCAGCGGGTGGGGGCCCGGGGACACTGAAGCTTTCTTT. Residues: CASSGWGPGDTEAFF.

V is TRBV6-5 and J is TRBJ2-5, with D maybe TRBD2 (7 bases). The CDR3 has 16 residues. Trimming cost V 4 bases and J 5 bases, with 20 bases left between them. The germline gives CDR1 MNHEY, CDR2 SVGAGI. CDR3 sequence reads: CASSFGGRSGWETQYF. The CDR3 coding sequence is TGTGCCAGCAGTTTCGGGGGGCGGTCAGGTTGGGAGACCCAGTACTTC.

This chain links TRBV7-2 with TRBJ2-7; 11 bases align to TRBD2. The germline V gene encodes CDR1 SGHTA and CDR2 FQGNSA. V was pared by 5 bases and J by 2 bases, with 5 bases of the junction left unmatched. The CDR3 is 15 residues long. The CDR3 loop is CASSPGGLAAYEQYF. The CDR3 DNA reads TGTGCCAGCAGCCCTGGGGGACTAGCGGCCTACGAGCAGTACTTC.

The chain has TRBV7-9 and TRBJ2-2, with D uncertain. Germline V gene data show CDR1 as SEHNR and CDR2 as FQNEAQ (reference sequence). V lost 0 bases and J lost 7, with 9 bases in between. This CDR3 region has 14 residues. For the CDR3, the DNA is TGTGCCAGCAGCTTAGCGGGCCAGAACGGGGAGCTGTTTTTT. Amino acids: CASSLAGQNGELFF. Full variable domain (outside the CDR3, taken from reference TRBV7-9 and TRBJ2-2): DTGVSQNPRHKITKRGQNVTFRCDPISEHNRLYWYRQTLGQGPEFLTYFQNEAQLEKSRLLSDRFSAERPKGSFSTLEIQRTEQGDSAMYLCASSLAGQNGELFFGEGSRLTVL.

J is TRBJ2-5 and V is TRBV5-4; D gene unclear. Germline V gene sequence: CDR1 SGHNT, CDR2 YYREEE (reference sequence). The CDR3 consists of 14 residues. V shed 3 bases and J shed 2 bases, with 11 bases lying between them. The CDR3 coding sequence is TGTGCCAGCAGCTCTTCCAAGACTCAAGAGACCCAGTACTTC. It specifies CASSSSKTQETQYF.

The chain joins TRBV11-2 to TRBJ2-5, with D uncertain. The CDR3 length is 14 residues. Germline V gives CDR1 SGHAT, CDR2 FQNNGV. Trimming took 1 base from V and 3 from J, leaving 9 bases between them. DNA of the CDR3: TGTGCCAGCAGCTTAGTCGGTAGAGAAGAGACCCAGTACTTC. It codes for CASSLVGREETQYF.

The table lists this clone with a few counts. Additional DNA sequences in this sample encode the identical CDR3. The V and J genes are TRBV5-8 and TRBJ1-3; the D is unclear. Germline lookup yields CDR1 SGHTS and CDR2 YDEGEE. Trimming removed 2 bases at V and 0 bases at J, with 6 bases between. CDR3 size: 14 residues. The CDR3 nucleotides are TGTGCCAGCAGCTTCAGAGACTCTGGAAACACCATATATTTT. This encodes CASSFRDSGNTIYF.

The rearrangement links TRBV12-5 to TRBJ2-2; D is possibly TRBD2 (6 bases). The CDR3 totals 15 residues. Germline CDR1 LGHNT, CDR2 FRNRAP. The ends were cut back, 1 base at V and 1 base at J, with 7 bases in the middle. CDR3 nucleotides: TGTGCTAGTGGTTTGGGCGGGGAGAACACCGGGGAGCTGTTTTTT. Protein product: CASGLGGENTGELFF.

The table lists this clone with a few counts. The rearrangement joins TRBV28 to TRBJ2-1; 9 nucleotides match TRBD2. The CDR3 loop spans 15 amino acids. The trim removed 6 bases at V and 5 bases at J, leaving 8 bases unmatched. Germline CDR1 MDHEN, CDR2 SYDVKM. CDR3 protein: CASSPSGGQNNEQFF. The CDR3 DNA sequence: TGTGCCAGCAGCCCGAGCGGGGGGCAAAACAATGAGCAGTTCTTC. Combining the CDR3 with reference TRBV28 and TRBJ2-1 gives the whole variable domain DVKVTQSSRYLVKRTGEKVFLECVQDMDHENMFWYRQDPGLGLRLIYFSYDVKMKEKGDIPEGYSVSREKKERFSLILESASTNQTSMYLCASSPSGGQNNEQFFGPGTRLTVL.

The chain couples TRBV7-2 to TRBJ2-5, with TRBD1 identical over 9 bases. Germline V gene lookup returns CDR1 SGHTA and CDR2 FQGNSA. The CDR3 consists of 16 residues. Trimming cost V 4 bases and J 5 bases; bases outside gene matches: 11. Here the CDR3 DNA reads TGTGCCAGCAGCTCACAGGGGACAGGGCTGTCGGAGACCCAGTACTTC. Encoded protein: CASSSQGTGLSETQYF.

The rearrangement uses TRBV25-1 and TRBJ1-1; maybe TRBD1 (6 bases). The germline CDR1 and CDR2 sequences are MGHDK and SYGVNS. The CDR3 loop spans 15 amino acids. The ends were cut back, 5 bases at V and 0 bases at J, with 13 bases in the middle. DNA of the CDR3: TGTGCCAGCAGTCCAGGTGGACAGTTGAACACTGAAGCTTTCTTT. Its translation is CASSPGGQLNTEAFF. Supplemented by reference TRBV25-1 and TRBJ1-1, the full variable domain reads EADIYQTPRYLVIGTGKKITLECSQTMGHDKMYWYQQDPGMELHLIHYSYGVNSTEKGDLSSESTVSRIRTEHFPLTLESARPSHTSQYLCASSPGGQLNTEAFFGQGTRLTVV.

The chain links TRBV19 to TRBJ1-2; D possibly corresponds to TRBD1 (5 bases). The ends were cut back, 6 bases at V and 4 bases at J, with 18 bases in the middle. CDR3 length: 15 amino acids. Germline loops: CDR1 LNHDA, CDR2 SQIVND (reference sequence). CDR3 nucleotides: TGTGCCAGTAGATCTAGTGGGACGGCCGTCTATGGCTACACCTTC. Its protein product is CASRSSGTAVYGYTF.

This chain links TRBV5-1 with TRBJ1-2; D remains ambiguous. The V gene's germline CDR1 is SGHRS and CDR2 YFSETQ. The CDR3 is 13 amino acids. V was trimmed by 0 bases and J by 3 bases, leaving 6 bases between them. CDR3 region: CASSLGPHYGYTF. In nucleotides, the CDR3 is TGCGCCAGCAGCTTGGGACCGCACTATGGCTACACCTTC.

V gene TRBV2 combines with J gene TRBJ2-5, with 10 bases aligning to TRBD2. The CDR3 spans 14 residues. CDR1 and CDR2 from the germline V gene are SNHLY and FYNNEI. J was trimmed by 5 bases and V by 4 bases; bases with no gene match: 4. CDR3 bases: TGTGCCAGCAGTGGGTTACTAGCGGGGGAGACCCAGTACTTC. Its translation is CASSGLLAGETQYF.

The J gene is TRBJ2-5, the V gene TRBV30, with D possibly being TRBD1 (5 bases). The V end was cut by 4 bases, the J end by 9 bases, with 15 bases between. CDR3 length: 12 residues. Germline V gives CDR1 GTSNPN, CDR2 SVGIG (reference sequence). CDR3 loop: CAWTTGPAAQYF. In DNA form, the CDR3 reads TGTGCCTGGACCACAGGACCGGCGGCCCAGTACTTC.